Below are 18 T cell receptor beta chains sequenced from a single sample in a study of T cell responses to AZD1222 COVID-19 vaccine. Assay: immunoSEQ multiplex PCR; the TCRdb copy retains only in-frame clones and omits some. The repertoire holds 120,000 to 150,000 clones, with roughly four fifths as singletons. The specimen was peripheral blood, collected on day 0 of MenACWY control vaccination. Every receptor here comes from an adult in good health.

This clone was observed once. The rearrangement uses TRBV3-1 (or the pseudogene TRBV3-2) and TRBJ1-4; tentatively, D is TRBD1 (5 bases). The germline gives CDR1 LGHDT, CDR2 YNNKEL (reference sequence). Trimming took 1 base from V and 4 from J, leaving 10 bases between them. The CDR3 spans 15 residues. CDR3 sequence reads: CASSQGGGVNEKLFF. The CDR3 DNA reads as TGTGCCAGCAGCCAAGGCGGGGGAGTTAATGAAAAACTGTTTTTT.

This chain uses TRBV7-3 with TRBJ2-3; 9 bases match TRBD2. This CDR3 region has 17 residues. Germline assignment: CDR1 SGHTA and CDR2 FQGTGA. V lost 4 bases and J lost 2; bases outside the gene matches: 10. The CDR3: CASSSFSGGQTTDTQYF. The CDR3 DNA sequence: TGTGCCAGCAGCTCCTTTAGCGGGGGCCAGACCACAGATACGCAGTATTTT. Combining the CDR3 with reference TRBV7-3 and TRBJ2-3 gives the whole variable domain GAGVSQTPSNKVTEKGKYVELRCDPISGHTALYWYRQSLGQGPEFLIYFQGTGAADDSGLPNDRFFAVRPEGSVSTLKIQRTERGDSAVYLCASSSFSGGQTTDTQYFGPGTRLTVL.

This rearrangement joins TRBV21-1 to TRBJ2-1. TRBV21-1 is a pseudogene locus. The CDR3 spans 12 residues. CDR3 loop: CASSKALNEQFF. CDR3 coding DNA: TGTGCCAGCAGCAAAGCGCTCAATGAGCAGTTCTTC.

This clone turned up a few times. The rearrangement joins TRBV11-1 to TRBJ1-2, with D unresolved. This CDR3 comprises 12 residues. The V end was cut by 5 bases, the J end by 6 bases, with 10 bases between. Germline-derived CDR1 and CDR2 are SGHAT and FQDESV (reference sequence). CDR3 loop: CASSNDIDGYTF. The CDR3 bases are TGTGCCAGCAGCAACGACATCGATGGCTACACCTTC.

V usage is TRBV12-3 or TRBV12-4 and J usage is TRBJ1-2; the D is unclear. The CDR3 spans 12 residues. Deletions cut 6 bases from V and 5 bases from J, with 10 bases between. The CDR3 DNA sequence: TGTGCCAGCAGGCAGGTGTCATATGGCTACACCTTC. It yields the protein CASRQVSYGYTF.

The chain couples TRBV9 to TRBJ1-6; D not certain. The CDR3 runs to 15 residues. Trimming removed 0 bases at V and 9 bases at J, with 13 bases between. CDR1 is SGDLS, CDR2 YYNGEE, per germline. The CDR3 DNA sequence: TGTGCCAGCAGCGTAGGTGAAGGCGCTTTTTCACCCCTCCACTTT. Encoded protein: CASSVGEGAFSPLHF.

This chain joins TRBV28 and TRBJ1-5; D is unresolved. Per germline, CDR1 MDHEN and CDR2 SYDVKM. Trimming pared 6 bases from V and 8 bases from J, leaving 11 bases between. The CDR3 sequence is 12 residues long. The CDR3 region has the DNA TGTGCCAGCAGCGGAGGACTGAAGCCCCAGCATTTT. Amino acids: CASSGGLKPQHF.

This clone has a single count. The V gene is TRBV28, the J gene TRBJ1-2; D is undetermined. This CDR3 is 13 amino acids long. Germline values: CDR1 MDHEN, CDR2 SYDVKM. The ends were cut back, 2 bases at V and 4 bases at J, with 8 bases in the middle. CDR3 residues: CASSLRVSYGYTF. As DNA, the CDR3 is TGTGCCAGCAGTTTACGGGTCAGCTATGGCTACACCTTC.

This clone was detected once. The chain carries TRBV6-5 and TRBJ1-6; no reliable D call. Germline assignment: CDR1 MNHEY and CDR2 SVGAGI. V was cut by 6 bases and J by 5 bases, with 11 bases left in between. There are 14 residues in the CDR3. The DNA for the CDR3 is TGTGCCAGCAGATCCGTAAGAGATAATTCACCCCTCCACTTT. Its translation: CASRSVRDNSPLHF.

This clone was counted once. V and J are TRBV6-5 and TRBJ2-7; 9 bases match TRBD1. V shed 4 bases, J shed 2 bases, and the junction held 9 bases outside the gene matches. Per the germline V gene, CDR1 is MNHEY and CDR2 is SVGAGI. The CDR3 length is 16 residues. CDR3 coding DNA: TGTGCCAGCAGTTCCCCCGGGACAGGGCACCCCTACGAGCAGTACGTC. As protein: CASSSPGTGHPYEQYV.

In its sample, this clone was seen once. This chain connects TRBV19 to TRBJ2-1; tentative D call: TRBD2 (5 bases). The V and J ends lost 7 bases and 7 bases respectively, with 17 bases between them. CDR1 LNHDA and CDR2 SQIVND come from the germline V gene (reference sequence). This CDR3 contains 14 residues. CDR3 residues: CASMGSSWENEQFF. For the CDR3, the DNA is TGTGCCAGTATGGGTTCTAGCTGGGAAAATGAGCAGTTCTTC.

This clone was seen a handful of times. V is TRBV5-8 and J is TRBJ2-7; D is ambiguous. Germline V gene data show CDR1 as SGHTS and CDR2 as YDEGEE. The CDR3 length is 14 residues. V dropped 0 bases and J dropped 3 bases, with 10 bases sitting between them. The CDR3 DNA is TGTGCCAGCAGCTTGGTAGCAGATCTCTACGAGCAGTACTTC. This encodes CASSLVADLYEQYF.

The chain recombines TRBV15 with TRBJ1-5, with D hard to call. Germline CDR1 is LNHNV and CDR2 is YYDKDF (reference sequence). CDR3 length: 12 residues. V shed 0 bases and J shed 9 bases, with 6 bases lying between them. CDR3 region: CATSRDRGPQHF. CDR3 nucleotides: TGTGCCACCAGCAGAGATCGGGGGCCCCAGCATTTT. The full variable domain, in which reference TRBV15 and TRBJ1-5 provide the parts outside the CDR3, is DAMVIQNPRYQVTQFGKPVTLSCSQTLNHNVMYWYQQKSSQAPKLLFHYYDKDFNNEADTPDNFQSRRPNTSFCFLDIRSPGLGDTAMYLCATSRDRGPQHFGDGTRLSIL.

The chain carries TRBV24-1 and TRBJ2-7, with D possibly being TRBD1 (6 bases). The CDR3 spans 14 residues. Germline V gene sequence: CDR1 KGHDR, CDR2 SFDVKD. V lost 6 bases to trimming and J lost 3 bases, with 14 bases between them. The CDR3: CATSNRQAYYEQYV. CDR3 DNA sequence: TGTGCCACCAGTAACCGACAGGCCTACTACGAGCAGTACGTC.

The V gene is TRBV24-1, the J gene TRBJ1-1; perhaps TRBD1 as D (5 bases). From germline, CDR1 is KGHDR and CDR2 SFDVKD. Trimming cost V 4 bases and J 2 bases, with 16 bases left between them. This CDR3 spans 16 amino acids. CDR3: CATSEVPDMRNTEAFF. DNA of the CDR3: TGTGCCACCAGTGAGGTCCCGGACATGAGAAACACTGAAGCTTTCTTT.

This clone appeared once. The chain couples TRBV9 to TRBJ2-5, with unresolved D. The CDR3 runs to 13 residues. V lost 0 bases and J 3 bases, leaving 6 bases between the germline ends. Germline-derived CDR1 and CDR2 are SGDLS and YYNGEE. The CDR3 DNA reads as TGTGCCAGCAGCGTAGGAGTAAAAGAGACCCAGTACTTC. This codes for CASSVGVKETQYF. The full variable domain, rest sourced from reference TRBV9 and TRBJ2-5, is DSGVTQTPKHLITATGQRVTLRCSPRSGDLSVYWYQQSLDQGLQFLIQYYNGEERAKGNILERFSAQQFPDLHSELNLSSLELGDSALYFCASSVGVKETQYFGPGTRLLVL.

This clone was detected once. The chain combines TRBV7-2 with TRBJ2-3, with unresolved D. Germline CDR1 and CDR2: SGHTA and FQGNSA. Between the trimmed V and J ends, which lost 1 base and 4 bases, there was a span of 9 bases. The CDR3 runs to 14 residues. The CDR3 DNA sequence: TGTGCCAGCAGCTTAGGACTGGGCGCAGATACGCAGTATTTT. Residues: CASSLGLGADTQYF.

Notes on this clone: The junction and the germline gene differ at one end; a read error may be behind it. The chain joins TRBV6-1 to TRBJ2-1, with D possibly called TRBD1 or TRBD2 (5 bases each). Germline V gene data show CDR1 as MNHNS and CDR2 as SASEGT. This CDR3 comprises 12 residues. CDR3 sequence: CASSEVSGTPLF. CDR3 DNA: TGTGCCAGCAGTGAAGTCTCCGGGACGCCGCTCTTC.